This passage covers 20 T cell receptor beta chains from one sample sequenced in a study of CD8+ T cells in alopecia areata. Treatment here: oral pan-JAK inhibitor, 5-10 mg twice daily. Extraction of RNA preceded its reverse transcription into cDNA, which served as the sequencing template. Clones were read by immunoSEQ multiplex PCR, and TCRdb kept only the in-frame ones, dropping some. This sample has more than 150,000 clones, with around 49% found just once. Sequencing used CD8+ T cells sorted from blood, obtained around week 53, from a patient treated with tofacitinib. The receptors here all came from a human donor with alopecia areata.

The chain is built from TRBV5-1 and TRBJ2-2; unclear D gene. Germline V gene data show CDR1 as SGHRS and CDR2 as YFSETQ. Trimming took 4 bases from V and 4 from J, leaving 5 bases between them. This CDR3 comprises 12 residues. CDR3 amino acids: CASSPSTGELFF. The DNA of the CDR3 is TGCGCCAGCAGCCCCTCCACCGGGGAGCTGTTTTTT.

In its sample, this clone was seen a few times. V and J are TRBV5-1 and TRBJ2-2, with D hard to call. Trimming took 0 bases from V and 4 from J, leaving 4 bases between them. The CDR3 runs 13 residues. Germline lookup yields CDR1 SGHRS and CDR2 YFSETQ. The CDR3 DNA is TGCGCCAGCAGCTTGGACCCCACCGGGGAGCTGTTTTTT. Protein: CASSLDPTGELFF. The variable domain in full, with the rest retrieved from reference TRBV5-1 and TRBJ2-2, is KAGVTQTPRYLIKTRGQQVTLSCSPISGHRSVSWYQQTPGQGLQFLFEYFSETQRNKGNFPGRFSGRQFSNSRSEMNVSTLELGDSALYLCASSLDPTGELFFGEGSRLTVL.

V is TRBV29-1 and J is TRBJ2-5; 8 nucleotides line up with TRBD2. Trimming at V came to 4 bases and at J to 5 bases, leaving 3 bases not matched to a gene. The germline V gene encodes CDR1 SQVTM and CDR2 ANQGSEA. This CDR3 contains 12 residues. The CDR3 region has the DNA TGCAGCGTTGGCGGGGGGCCGGAGACCCAGTACTTC. Its translation is CSVGGGPETQYF. The entire variable domain, with the rest obtained from reference TRBV29-1 and TRBJ2-5, is as follows: SAVISQKPSRDICQRGTSLTIQCQVDSQVTMMFWYRQQPGQSLTLIATANQGSEATYESGFVIDKFPISRPNLTFSTLTVSNMSPEDSSIYLCSVGGGPETQYFGPGTRLLVL.

This clone has a handful of counts. The chain couples TRBV27 to TRBJ1-2, with D maybe TRBD1 (5 bases). The CDR3 extends over 16 amino acids. V was trimmed by 0 bases and J by 4 bases, leaving 15 bases between them. From germline, CDR1 is MNHEY and CDR2 SMNVEV (reference sequence). Written as DNA, the CDR3 is TGTGCCAGCAGTTTATCGGGGCAGCTACCCTTCTATGGCTACACCTTC. It yields the protein CASSLSGQLPFYGYTF.

The gene calls are TRBV11-2 and TRBJ2-7; possibly TRBD1 or TRBD2 for D (5 bases each). The V end lost 0 bases, the J end lost 2 bases, and 11 bases lay between the germline ends. Germline V gene sequence: CDR1 SGHAT, CDR2 FQNNGV. This CDR3 comprises 15 residues. DNA of the CDR3: TGTGCCAGCAGCTTAGATCGGGGCAGCCCCTACGAGCAGTACTTC. Translated: CASSLDRGSPYEQYF.

This clone was seen more than once but under ten times. This chain links TRBV7-2 with TRBJ1-4, with 10 nucleotides matching TRBD1. V shed 4 bases, J shed 6 bases, and the junction held 2 bases outside the gene matches. The CDR3 extends over 14 amino acids. Germline V gene lookup returns CDR1 SGHTA and CDR2 FQGNSA. The CDR3 DNA follows: TGTGCCAGCAGCTGGACAGGGGGGGATGAAAAACTGTTTTTT. Translated, it gives CASSWTGGDEKLFF. Supplemented by reference TRBV7-2 and TRBJ1-4, the full variable domain reads GAGVSQSPSNKVTEKGKDVELRCDPISGHTALYWYRQSLGQGLEFLIYFQGNSAPDKSGLPSDRFSAERTGGSVSTLTIQRTQQEDSAVYLCASSWTGGDEKLFFGSGTQLSVL.

The V and J genes are TRBV5-1 and TRBJ2-3, with D possibly TRBD2 on 7 matching bases. This CDR3 contains 16 residues. Per germline, CDR1 SGHRS and CDR2 YFSETQ. V gave up 0 bases and J gave up 4 bases, with 15 bases separating them. The DNA of the CDR3 is TGCGCCAGCAGCTTGGATCACAGGGAGGGTTCAGATACGCAGTATTTT. Translating gives CASSLDHREGSDTQYF.

In regard to this clone: Other nucleotide sequences from this sample produce the same CDR3. This chain links TRBV7-2 with TRBJ2-7; tentative D call: TRBD1 (5 bases). CDR1 and CDR2 (germline): SGHTA, FQGNSA. The V and J ends lost 1 base and 1 base respectively, with 11 bases between them. This CDR3 is built from 15 residues. CDR3 residues: CASSLGADSSYEQYF. The CDR3 DNA reads TGTGCCAGCAGCTTAGGGGCCGACAGTTCCTACGAGCAGTACTTC.

A note on this clone: The same CDR3 is also encoded by other DNA sequences in this sample. The genes are TRBV27 and TRBJ1-6; D not certain. CDR1 MNHEY and CDR2 SMNVEV come from the germline V gene (reference sequence). The ends were cut back, 3 bases at V and 0 bases at J, with 3 bases in the middle. This CDR3 spans 14 amino acids. CDR3 DNA: TGTGCCAGCAGTTTGGCCTCCTATAATTCACCCCTCCACTTT. It specifies CASSLASYNSPLHF.

CDR3 nucleotide sequence: TGTGCCAGCACCCCTGGCGGGGGGGCTCAAGAGACCCAGTACTTC. This gives the protein CASTPGGGAQETQYF. This rearrangement joins TRBV6-5 to TRBJ2-5, with TRBD2 matching 9 bases. Per the germline V gene, CDR1 is MNHEY and CDR2 is SVGAGI. The CDR3 is made up of 15 amino acids. V shed 7 bases and J 2 bases; nucleotides not matched to a gene: 8.

The V gene is TRBV4-1, the J gene TRBJ1-1; no firm D call. Germline V gene sequence: CDR1 MGHRA, CDR2 YSYEKL. Trimming shortened V by 0 bases and J by 11 bases, and 7 bases separated the two germline ends. The CDR3 has 11 amino acids. CDR3 sequence reads: CASSQDSRAFF. The CDR3, as DNA: TGCGCCAGCAGCCAAGACAGTCGGGCTTTCTTT.

As for this clone: The sample contains more than one DNA sequence encoding this CDR3. The V and J genes are TRBV27 and TRBJ2-2; no reliable D call. This CDR3 has 12 amino acids. Trimming cost V 3 bases and J 5 bases, with 4 bases left between them. Looked up from germline, CDR1 is MNHEY and CDR2 is SMNVEV (reference sequence). CDR3 in amino acids: CASSFGTGELFF. The CDR3 bases are TGTGCCAGCAGTTTTGGAACCGGGGAGCTGTTTTTT.

In its sample, this clone was seen once. Other nucleotide sequences from this sample produce the same CDR3. The chain joins TRBV29-1 to TRBJ1-2; no clear D gene. CDR3 length equals 11 residues. Trimming removed 6 bases at V and 0 bases at J, with 5 bases between. Germline assignment: CDR1 SQVTM and CDR2 ANQGSEA. CDR3 residues: CSVRSNYGYTF. DNA of the CDR3: TGCAGCGTCCGGTCTAACTATGGCTACACCTTC.

The chain has TRBV5-1 and TRBJ1-5, with D possibly being TRBD1 (5 bases). Germline values: CDR1 SGHRS, CDR2 YFSETQ. V lost 1 base and J lost 8, with 10 bases in between. The CDR3 is made up of 13 amino acids. The CDR3 sequence: CASSLSGGEPQHF. The CDR3 coding sequence is TGCGCCAGCAGCTTGTCGGGGGGAGAGCCCCAGCATTTT.

The chain recombines TRBV5-1 with TRBJ1-1, with 9 bases that match TRBD1. CDR3 length: 19 residues. Germline CDR1 reads SGHRS; CDR2 reads YFSETQ. V shed 2 bases and J 3 bases; nucleotides not matched to a gene: 17. The CDR3 protein is CASSFPPAHSGTGHTEAFF. The DNA for the CDR3 is TGCGCCAGCAGCTTCCCCCCCGCTCACTCCGGGACAGGGCACACTGAAGCTTTCTTT.

Concerning this clone itself: Other DNA variants within this sample encode the same CDR3. The CDR3 sequence: CASSPGEETQYF. CDR3 DNA: TGTGCCAGCTCACCCGGGGAAGAGACCCAGTACTTC. The V gene is TRBV18, the J gene TRBJ2-5, with D perhaps TRBD2 (5 bases). Germline CDR1 reads KGHSH; CDR2 reads LQKENI. Trimming removed 3 bases at V and 3 bases at J, with 5 bases between. The CDR3 is 12 residues long.

Worth noting for this clone: A much larger clone differs by one base, so this may be a read error. The same CDR3 is also encoded by other DNA sequences in this sample. The J gene is TRBJ1-1, the V gene TRBV6-5; maybe TRBD1 (5 bases). In germline, CDR1 is MNHEY, CDR2 SVGAGI. Trimming removed 7 bases at V and 1 base at J, with 7 bases between. This CDR3 region has 12 residues. The CDR3 protein is CASNQGNTEAFF. In DNA, the CDR3 is TGTGCCAGCAACCAGGGGAACACTGAAGCTTTCTTT.

The gene calls are TRBV7-2 and TRBJ2-1; TRBD2 is a possible D gene (5 bases). V lost 7 bases, J lost 2 bases, and 24 bases lay in between. This CDR3 has 18 amino acids. Germline V gene lookup returns CDR1 SGHTA and CDR2 FQGNSA. The DNA of the CDR3 is TGTGCCAGCACCCTAGCCGGCCCGGAAGCGCGACCCTACAATGAGCAGTTCTTC. It codes for CASTLAGPEARPYNEQFF.

The chain couples TRBV9 to TRBJ1-5, with 7 bases lining up with TRBD1. This CDR3 has 15 amino acids. V trimming: 4 bases; J trimming: 0 bases; junction bases outside the gene matches: 4. Germline loops: CDR1 SGDLS, CDR2 YYNGEE. The CDR3 DNA reads TGTGCCAGCAGCCCAGGGACAGATAGCAATCAGCCCCAGCATTTT. It yields the protein CASSPGTDSNQPQHF.

The V call is TRBV5-5, the J call TRBJ2-2, with TRBD2 as a possible D gene (6 bases). Germline CDR1 reads SGHKS; CDR2 reads YYEKEE (reference sequence). The CDR3 is made up of 14 amino acids. Deletions cut 0 bases from V and 6 bases from J, with 9 bases between. The CDR3 loop is CASSLVWGAGELFF. CDR3 nucleotide sequence: TGTGCCAGCAGCTTGGTTTGGGGGGCCGGGGAGCTGTTTTTT.